This TCR beta chain was documented in a study of T cell repertoires in cytomegalovirus infection. Study in general: Well-studied HLA-B-restricted epitopes and recently identified HLA-C-restricted epitopes of CMV were both used in the study.

Findings and limits, study-wide: HLA-C-restricted CMV clonotypes gave the most frequent clonotype in two of eight donors.

TCRdb recomputed calls from the reads with MiXCR, one row per CDR3 protein. This sample carries 550,000 to 700,000 distinct CDR3 sequences, approximately 40% of them seen once, and the ten largest clones take 48%. On this clonotype: Its antigen is not known.

Here the sequenced sample was cultured PBMCs, taken from culture after CMV antigen stimulation. The sequence was obtained from a human donor in good health (CMV status not recorded). Some clones in this sample may be carry-over from other donors' samples.

This chain's CDR3 is CASSFGTGRDADTQYF. In nucleotides, the CDR3 is TGTGCCAGCAGTTTTGGGACAGGGAGGGATGCAGATACGCAGTATTTT. The V call is TRBV27, the J call TRBJ2-3, with 9 bases identical to TRBD1. Germline CDR1 is MNHEY and CDR2 is SMNVEV (reference sequence). The CDR3 consists of 16 residues. V was pared by 3 bases and J by 4 bases, with 8 bases of the junction left unmatched.